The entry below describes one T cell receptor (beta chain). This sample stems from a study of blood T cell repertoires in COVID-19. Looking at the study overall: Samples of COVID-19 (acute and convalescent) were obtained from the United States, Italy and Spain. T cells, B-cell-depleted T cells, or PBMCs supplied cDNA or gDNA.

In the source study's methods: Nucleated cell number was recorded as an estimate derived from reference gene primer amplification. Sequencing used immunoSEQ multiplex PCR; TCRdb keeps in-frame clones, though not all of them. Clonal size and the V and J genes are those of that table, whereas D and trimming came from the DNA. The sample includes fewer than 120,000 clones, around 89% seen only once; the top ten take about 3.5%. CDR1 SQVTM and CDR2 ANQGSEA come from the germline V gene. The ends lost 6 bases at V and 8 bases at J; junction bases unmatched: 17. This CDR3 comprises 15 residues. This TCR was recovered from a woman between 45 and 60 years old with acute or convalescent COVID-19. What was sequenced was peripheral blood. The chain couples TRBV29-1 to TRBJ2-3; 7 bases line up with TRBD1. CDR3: CSVGGVGQGLSTQYF. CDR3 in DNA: TGCAGCGTAGGGGGCGTCGGGCAGGGCCTGTCTACGCAGTATTTT.